This T cell receptor (beta chain) appears in the sequencing data of a study of neoadjuvant anti-PD-1 for oral cavity cancer. In the study overall: Non-progressing patients received a fourth nivolumab dose near day 43, then surgery on days 50-56.

Time point described: after neoadjuvant nivolumab, at surgical resection. Stage II-IVA oral cavity squamous cell carcinoma was new and untreated by systemic or radiation therapy. Only in-frame clones appear in the TCRdb table, and some are missing; sequencing was by immunoSEQ multiplex PCR. Of 55,000 to 80,000 clones listed, less than 90% are singletons. Germline V gene data show CDR1 as MGHRA and CDR2 as YSYEKL. The CDR3 consists of 20 residues. V lost 5 bases and J lost 8, with 31 bases in between. The chain has TRBV4-1 and TRBJ1-6, with D possibly matching TRBD1 (5 bases). This specimen was PBMCs, taken after nivolumab (anti-PD-1) treatment. The sequence came from a person aged 35 to 85 with oral cavity squamous cell carcinoma. CDR3: CASSAQQFRGRNPLYSPLHF. For the CDR3, the DNA is TGCGCCAGCAGCGCCCAACAATTCCGGGGCCGTAACCCCCTTTATTCACCCCTCCACTTT.